A selection of T cell receptor beta chains follows, all from one sample in a study of shared clonotypes between healthy human individuals. Clones were read by immunoSEQ multiplex PCR, and TCRdb kept only the in-frame ones, dropping some. Among about 470,000 clones listed, around 79% were seen once. Sequenced material: PBMCs. All receptors come from a woman between 35 and 50 years old in good health. Some clones in this sample may be carry-over from other donors' samples. The CDR3 runs from the conserved cysteine through the conserved F or W. Fields, in order: J gene, clone size, V gene, CDR3 length, D gene, CDR3 DNA, CDR3 protein. D genes are given only for firm matches. Clone size is stated in some rows and not others, as once, few, many or a class when expanded.

>TRBJ1-1|-|TRBV19|16|TRBD1
TGTGCCAGTAGTATTTTCAGGGGGCGGAGGGACACTGAAGCTTTCTTT
CASSIFRGRRDTEAFF
>TRBJ2-1|once|TRBV6-6|11|-
TGTGCCAGCAGTTACCGGACAATATCGTTCTTC
CASSYRTISFF
>TRBJ2-5|-|TRBV18|13|-
TGTGCCAGCTCACAGGGGCTGGGAGAGACCCAGTACTTC
CASSQGLGETQYF
>TRBJ2-2|-|TRBV10-3|16|-
TGTGCCATCAGTGAGACGAGAGGCCCGAACACCGGGGAGCTGTTTTTT
CAISETRGPNTGELFF
>TRBJ2-7|-|TRBV27|13|-
TGTGCCAGCAGTTTAAATCCAGGGAGGGAGCAGTACTTC
CASSLNPGREQYF
>TRBJ1-6|-|TRBV27|17|-
TGTGCCAGCAGTTTAAGCCGGCAGTTCTCCTATAATTCACCCCTCCACTTT
CASSLSRQFSYNSPLHF
>TRBJ2-7|-|TRBV7-9|15|TRBD1
TGTGCCAGCAGCTGGGGGGGACAGGGGTACTACGAGCAGTACTTC
CASSWGGQGYYEQYF
>TRBJ1-4|-|TRBV2|15|-
TGTGCCAGCAGTGAATTGGACGAGGCTAATGAAAAACTGTTTTTT
CASSELDEANEKLFF
>TRBJ2-1|few|TRBV2|15|-
TGTGCCAGCAGTGATGGGTCTGGGGGTTACAATGAGCAGTTCTTC
CASSDGSGGYNEQFF
>TRBJ2-7|-|TRBV30|16|TRBD2
TGTGCCTGGAGTTCGGCTAGCGGGAGGGCCCACTACGAGCAGTACTTC
CAWSSASGRAHYEQYF
>TRBJ2-7|-|TRBV6-5|15|TRBD2
TGTGCCAGCAGTACTGGACTAGCGGGAGTCGCCGAGCAGTACTTC
CASSTGLAGVAEQYF
>TRBJ2-7|-|TRBV11-3|13|TRBD2
TGTGCCAGCAGCCGCGGGGGGGCCTACGAGCAGTACTTC
CASSRGGAYEQYF
>TRBJ2-7|-|TRBV29-1|14|TRBD2
TGCAGCGTTGCGGGTGTAGCGGGGGGCTACGAGCAGTACTTC
CSVAGVAGGYEQYF
>TRBJ2-3|-|TRBV7-8|17|TRBD2
TGTGCCAGCAGCTTAGAGGAACTAGCGGCTAGCACAGATACGCAGTATTTT
CASSLEELAASTDTQYF
>TRBJ1-2|-|TRBV2|12|-
TGTGCCAGCAGTGAGCAGAGGGAAGGCTACACCTTC
CASSEQREGYTF
>TRBJ2-2|few|TRBV7-6|14|-
TGTGCCAGCAGCTGGTCGGAGGACACCGGGGAGCTGTTTTTT
CASSWSEDTGELFF
>TRBJ2-3|-|TRBV5-1|12|-
TGCGCCAGCAGCTTGGTCACAGATACGCAGTATTTT
CASSLVTDTQYF
>TRBJ2-5|once|TRBV7-9|14|TRBD1
TGTGCCAGCAGCTTGCCCCGACAGGGGGGGACCCAGTACTTC
CASSLPRQGGTQYF
>TRBJ2-3|-|TRBV28|12|-
TGTGCCAGCAGTTTAGCAACAGATACGCAGTATTTT
CASSLATDTQYF
>TRBJ1-2|once|TRBV4-3|15|-
TGCGCCAGCAGCCAAGGGCTCAGGAGTGACTATGGCTACACCTTC
CASSQGLRSDYGYTF
>TRBJ2-7|once|TRBV4-3|15|TRBD1
TGCGCCAGCAGCCAAGATCTGACAGGGACCTACGAGCAGTACTTC
CASSQDLTGTYEQYF
>TRBJ1-4|-|TRBV5-6|13|-
TGTGCCAGCAGTGAGGGGGCTAATGAAAAACTGTTTTTT
CASSEGANEKLFF
>TRBJ1-1|-|TRBV6-5|14|-
TGTGCCAGCAGTTACTCGCGGAGCCGAAGTATGGCTTTCTTT
CASSYSRSRSMAFF
>TRBJ2-1|-|TRBV27|15|TRBD2
TGTGCCAGCAGTTTAGGGACTAGCGGGTACAATGAGCAGTTCTTC
CASSLGTSGYNEQFF
>TRBJ2-2|-|TRBV11-2|16|-
TGTGCCAGCAGCTTAGATAACCCCCCTTACACCGGGGAGCTGTTTTTT
CASSLDNPPYTGELFF
>TRBJ2-2|-|TRBV9|13|TRBD1
TGTGCCAGCAGTGCAGGGGGCGTCGGGGAGCTGTTTTTT
CASSAGGVGELFF
>TRBJ2-5|-|TRBV2|15|-
TGTGCCAGCAGTGAAATGCCCGGCGAACAAGAGACCCAGTACTTC
CASSEMPGEQETQYF
>TRBJ1-4|-|TRBV27|14|-
TGTGCCAGCAGTTTATCTGGAGCTAATGAAAAACTGTTTTTT
CASSLSGANEKLFF
>TRBJ2-7|-|TRBV5-1|16|-
TGCGCCAGCAGCTTGGTTGTCGGGGGCGCAGTCTACGAGCAGTACTTC
CASSLVVGGAVYEQYF
>TRBJ1-2|-|TRBV11-2|14|-
TGTGCCAGCAGCACTAGAGCAAGGACCGCAGGCTACACCTTC
CASSTRARTAGYTF
>TRBJ1-4|once|TRBV5-1|15|TRBD1
TGCGCCAGCAGCTTTAGACAGGGACCTAATGAAAAACTGTTTTTT
CASSFRQGPNEKLFF
>TRBJ1-2|few|TRBV10-3|13|-
TGTGCCATCAGTGAGTCTGGTTCGGGGGGCTACACCTTC
CAISESGSGGYTF
>TRBJ1-2|-|TRBV16|15|-
TGTGCCAGCAGCCAATGGGAAATTCTAAACTATGGCTACACCTTC
CASSQWEILNYGYTF
>TRBJ2-7|-|TRBV9|15|-
TGTGCCAGCAGCGTAGAGAACGGGAGTCGGTACGAGCAGTACTTC
CASSVENGSRYEQYF
>TRBJ2-7|-|TRBV4-1|14|-
TGCGCCAGCAGCCAAGATTACCTCTCCTACGAGCAGTACTTC
CASSQDYLSYEQYF
>TRBJ2-7|-|TRBV4-1|16|TRBD2
TGCGCCAGCAGCCGTTTTTTTGGGACTAGCGGTTACGAGCAGTACTTC
CASSRFFGTSGYEQYF